A selection of T cell receptor beta chains follows, all from one sample in a study of regulatory T cells in long-lasting Graves disease. TCRdb re-derived calls from the multiplex PCR reads in MiXCR, one entry per CDR3 protein. The repertoire consists of approximately 310,000 distinct CDR3 sequences, with over 15% occurring once and the leading ten covering approximately 35%. The sequenced sample was peripheral blood mononuclear cells (PBMCs), obtained at new diagnosis, from a patient treated with antithyroid drugs. These receptors were taken from a female donor with Graves disease. The CDR3 runs from the conserved cysteine through the conserved F or W. A D gene is named only where the DNA matches it firmly. Rows give clone size only sometimes, using once, few, many, or a class for an expanded clone.

size	D	V	J	CDR3	DNA
NA	NA	TRBV12-3/TRBV12-4	TRBJ2-1	CASSLPSRSYNEQFF	TGTGCCAGCAGCTTACCATCCCGCTCCTACAATGAGCAGTTCTTC
many	TRBD2	TRBV27	TRBJ2-2	CASSTAGGPSAGELFF	TGTGCCAGCAGTACCGCGGGAGGGCCGTCGGCCGGGGAGCTGTTTTTT
many	NA	TRBV29-1	TRBJ1-1	CSVPGGSGPGDTEAFF	TGCAGCGTGCCAGGTGGTTCGGGCCCGGGGGACACTGAAGCTTTCTTT
NA	TRBD2	TRBV20-1	TRBJ2-1	CSARVQAGAYNEQFF	TGCAGTGCTAGAGTTCAAGCGGGGGCCTACAATGAGCAGTTCTTC
few	TRBD1	TRBV30	TRBJ1-3	CAWSQGVSGNTIYF	TGTGCCTGGAGTCAGGGGGTCTCTGGAAACACCATATATTTT
many	NA	TRBV5-5	TRBJ2-5	CASSSGQLQETQYF	TGTGCCAGCAGCTCCGGACAGTTACAAGAGACCCAGTACTTC
few	NA	TRBV28	TRBJ2-7	CASTPWRDSYEQYF	TGTGCCAGCACCCCTTGGCGGGACTCCTACGAGCAGTACTTC
many	NA	TRBV6-1	TRBJ2-1	CATLDGTYNEQFF	TGTGCCACCTTAGACGGGACCTACAATGAGCAGTTCTTC
many	TRBD1	TRBV5-1	TRBJ2-1	CASSTQDRVGEQFF	TGCGCCAGCAGCACCCAAGACAGGGTAGGAGAGCAGTTCTTC
NA	NA	TRBV11-3	TRBJ2-1	CASGGGRGNEQFF	TGTGCCAGCGGGGGCGGCAGGGGCAATGAGCAGTTCTTC
NA	NA	TRBV2	TRBJ2-5	CASSSRRDDQETQYF	TGTGCCAGCAGTTCCCGCCGGGACGACCAAGAGACCCAGTACTTC
many	TRBD1	TRBV7-9	TRBJ2-1	CASRPTGTGYNEQFF	TGTGCCAGCAGACCCACCGGGACAGGCTACAATGAGCAGTTCTTC
many	TRBD1	TRBV6-2/TRBV6-3	TRBJ2-7	CAVSRGTGYEQYF	TGTGCCGTTTCGAGGGGGACAGGGTACGAGCAGTACTTC
many	NA	TRBV7-9	TRBJ2-3	CASSPDVAGDTQYF	TGTGCCAGCAGCCCGGATGTGGCTGGCGATACGCAGTATTTT
NA	TRBD2	TRBV2	TRBJ2-1	CASRDGGSGRPYEQFF	TGTGCCAGCAGAGACGGGGGTAGCGGGAGACCCTATGAGCAGTTCTTC
NA	TRBD2	TRBV6-1	TRBJ2-3	CASSPWGTSGRLRDTQYF	TGTGCCAGCAGCCCCTGGGGGACTAGCGGGAGACTGAGAGATACGCAGTATTTT
many	TRBD1	TRBV2	TRBJ1-5	CASRRGTGGRQPQHF	TGTGCCAGCAGGAGAGGGACAGGGGGCCGACAGCCCCAGCATTTT
NA	NA	TRBV4-1	TRBJ2-7	CASSHATGSYEQYF	TGCGCCAGCAGCCACGCAACAGGGTCCTACGAGCAGTACTTC
NA	TRBD1	TRBV12-5	TRBJ1-1	CASGPGTGNTEAFF	TGTGCTAGTGGCCCCGGGACAGGGAACACTGAAGCTTTCTTT
many	TRBD2	TRBV6-1	TRBJ2-5	CASSEGRLAGGRQETQYF	TGTGCCAGCAGTGAAGGCCGGCTAGCGGGGGGAAGACAAGAGACCCAGTACTTC
many	NA	TRBV11-2	TRBJ2-5	CASSSRVGETQYF	TGTGCCAGCAGCTCTCGGGTGGGGGAGACCCAGTACTTC
few	NA	TRBV18	TRBJ2-3	CASSPPPYRVSTDTQYF	TGTGCCAGCTCACCACCGCCATACAGGGTTAGCACAGATACGCAGTATTTT
many	TRBD1	TRBV29-1	TRBJ1-1	CSVEGQGIPEAFF	TGCAGCGTTGAAGGACAGGGGATTCCTGAAGCTTTCTTT
many	NA	TRBV3-1	TRBJ2-3	CASTPRGADTQYF	TGTGCCAGCACCCCGAGGGGGGCAGATACGCAGTATTTT
many	NA	TRBV28	TRBJ2-7	CASSITYEQYF	TGTGCCAGCAGTATAACCTACGAGCAGTACTTC
many	NA	TRBV11-3	TRBJ2-7	CASSLAQASYEQYF	TGTGCCAGCAGCTTAGCGCAGGCCTCCTACGAGCAGTACTTC
many	NA	TRBV24-1	TRBJ1-5	CATSDLRQGGPQHF	TGTGCCACCAGTGATTTGAGGCAAGGTGGGCCCCAGCATTTT
few	TRBD1	TRBV7-9	TRBJ2-7	CASSLVGTGKGHEQYF	TGTGCCAGCAGCTTAGTAGGGACAGGCAAAGGTCACGAGCAGTACTTC
NA	NA	TRBV20-1	TRBJ2-7	CSASRLGSRDEQYF	TGCAGTGCTAGTCGGCTGGGGTCTCGCGACGAGCAGTACTTC
many	TRBD2	TRBV20-1	TRBJ2-2	CSARKLAGGGELFF	TGCAGTGCTAGAAAACTAGCGGGAGGAGGGGAGCTGTTTTTT
many	TRBD2	TRBV29-1	TRBJ2-1	CSVWGFTSGKYNEQFF	TGCAGCGTCTGGGGGTTTACTAGCGGGAAATACAATGAGCAGTTCTTC
many	NA	TRBV5-1	TRBJ1-1	CASSLGVVETEAFF	TGCGCCAGCAGCTTGGGGGTTGTGGAGACTGAAGCTTTCTTT
NA	NA	TRBV12-3/TRBV12-4	TRBJ2-7	CASSPGQMYEQYF	TGTGCCAGCAGTCCCGGACAGATGTACGAGCAGTACTTC
many	NA	TRBV20-1	TRBJ1-1	CSAEGGRRNTEAFF	TGCAGTGCGGAAGGGGGACGGAGGAACACTGAAGCTTTCTTT
many	NA	TRBV20-1	TRBJ2-1	CSAWTAVNEQFF	TGCAGTGCATGGACTGCCGTGAATGAGCAGTTCTTC
few	NA	TRBV20-1	TRBJ1-3	CSSPAPRDSGNTIYF	TGCAGTTCCCCGGCGCCCCGGGACTCTGGAAACACCATATATTTT
many	TRBD2	TRBV7-8	TRBJ2-1	CASSLAGTSGWQFF	TGTGCCAGCAGCTTAGCTGGGACTAGCGGTTGGCAGTTCTTC
many	NA	TRBV19	TRBJ2-2	CASSVSQVREWPTGELFF	TGTGCCAGTAGTGTTTCCCAAGTAAGGGAGTGGCCTACCGGGGAGCTGTTTTTT
many	NA	TRBV6-1	TRBJ2-1	CASSEGDGLFYNEQFF	TGTGCCAGCAGTGAAGGAGACGGTTTGTTCTACAATGAGCAGTTCTTC
many	NA	TRBV6-2/TRBV6-3	TRBJ2-3	CASSYSTFTDTQYF	TGTGCCAGCAGTTACTCGACATTCACAGATACGCAGTATTTT